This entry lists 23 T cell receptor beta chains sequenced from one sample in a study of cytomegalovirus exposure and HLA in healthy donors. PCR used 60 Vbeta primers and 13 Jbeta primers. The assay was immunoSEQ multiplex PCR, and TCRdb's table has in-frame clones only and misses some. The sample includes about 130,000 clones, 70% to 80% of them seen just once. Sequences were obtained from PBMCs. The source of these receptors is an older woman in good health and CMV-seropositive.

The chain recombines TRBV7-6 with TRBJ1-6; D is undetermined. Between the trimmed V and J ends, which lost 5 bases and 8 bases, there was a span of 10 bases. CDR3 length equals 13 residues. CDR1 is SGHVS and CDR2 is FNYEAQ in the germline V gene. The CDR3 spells CASSPRSDSPLHF. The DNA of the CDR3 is TGTGCCAGCAGCCCGAGGTCGGATTCACCCCTCCACTTT.

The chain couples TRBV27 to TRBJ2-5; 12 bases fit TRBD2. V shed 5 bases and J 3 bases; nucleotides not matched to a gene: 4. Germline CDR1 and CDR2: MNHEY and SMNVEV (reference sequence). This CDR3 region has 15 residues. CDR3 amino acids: CASSQGLAGKETQYF. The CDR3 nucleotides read TGTGCCAGCAGTCAAGGACTAGCGGGGAAAGAGACCCAGTACTTC.

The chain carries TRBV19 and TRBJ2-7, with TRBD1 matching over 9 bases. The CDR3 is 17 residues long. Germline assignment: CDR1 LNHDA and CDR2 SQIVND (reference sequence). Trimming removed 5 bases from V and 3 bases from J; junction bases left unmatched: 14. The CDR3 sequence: CASSGPEGQGPYYEQYF. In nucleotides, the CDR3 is TGTGCCAGTAGTGGACCTGAGGGACAGGGACCTTACTACGAGCAGTACTTC.

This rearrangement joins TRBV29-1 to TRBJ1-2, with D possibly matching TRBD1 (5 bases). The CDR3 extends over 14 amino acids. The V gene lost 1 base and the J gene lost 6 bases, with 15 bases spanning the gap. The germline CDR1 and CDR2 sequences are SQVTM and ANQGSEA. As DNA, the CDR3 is TGCAGCGTTGAAGCGAGCGGGGGGGACGATGGCTACACCTTC. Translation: CSVEASGGDDGYTF.

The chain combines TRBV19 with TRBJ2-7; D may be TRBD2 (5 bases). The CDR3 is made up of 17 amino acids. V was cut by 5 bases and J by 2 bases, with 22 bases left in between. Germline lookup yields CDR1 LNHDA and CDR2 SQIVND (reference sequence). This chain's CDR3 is CASSPDPSWTRAYEQYF. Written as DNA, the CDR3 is TGTGCCAGTAGTCCCGATCCAAGTTGGACGAGGGCCTACGAGCAGTACTTC.

This CDR3 reads CAGGQNSGANVLTF. CDR3 sequence (DNA): TGTGCCGGTGGCCAAAACTCTGGGGCCAACGTCCTGACTTTC. V is TRBV6-1 and J is TRBJ2-6; the D is unclear. This CDR3 comprises 14 residues. V was trimmed by 11 bases and J by 0 bases, leaving 11 bases between them. Germline V CDR1 and CDR2: MNHNS, SASEGT.

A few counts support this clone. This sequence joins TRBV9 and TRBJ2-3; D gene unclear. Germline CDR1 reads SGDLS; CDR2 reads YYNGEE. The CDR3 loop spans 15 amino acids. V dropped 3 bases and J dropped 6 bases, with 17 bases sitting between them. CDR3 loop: CASSAIILSPDTQYF. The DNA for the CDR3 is TGTGCCAGCAGCGCCATCATACTAAGCCCCGATACGCAGTATTTT.

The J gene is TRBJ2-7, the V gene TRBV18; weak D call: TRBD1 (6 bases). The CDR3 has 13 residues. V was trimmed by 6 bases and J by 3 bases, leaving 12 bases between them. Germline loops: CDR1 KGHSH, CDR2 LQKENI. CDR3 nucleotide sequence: TGTGCCAGCTCCGCCCCCAGGGGCTACGAGCAGTACTTC. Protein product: CASSAPRGYEQYF.

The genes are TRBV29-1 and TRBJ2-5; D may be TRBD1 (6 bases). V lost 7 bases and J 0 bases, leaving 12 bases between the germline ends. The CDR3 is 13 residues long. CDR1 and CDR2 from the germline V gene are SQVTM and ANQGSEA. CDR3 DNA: TGCAGCGAGACCGGACAGAACCAAGAGACCCAGTACTTC. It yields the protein CSETGQNQETQYF.

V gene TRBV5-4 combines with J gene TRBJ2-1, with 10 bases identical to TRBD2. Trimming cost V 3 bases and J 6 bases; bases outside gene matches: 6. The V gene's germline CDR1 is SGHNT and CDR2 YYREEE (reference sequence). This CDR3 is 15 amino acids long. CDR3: CASSSAGGRSNEQFF. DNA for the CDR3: TGTGCCAGCAGCTCAGCGGGGGGGCGGAGCAATGAGCAGTTCTTC.

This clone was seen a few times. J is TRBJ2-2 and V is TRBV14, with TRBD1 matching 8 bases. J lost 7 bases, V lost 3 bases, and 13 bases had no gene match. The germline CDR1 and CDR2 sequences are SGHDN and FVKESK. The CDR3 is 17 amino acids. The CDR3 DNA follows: TGTGCCAGCAGCCAGGACTTCCGGGACAGGAGGGGCGGGGAGCTGTTTTTT. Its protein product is CASSQDFRDRRGGELFF.

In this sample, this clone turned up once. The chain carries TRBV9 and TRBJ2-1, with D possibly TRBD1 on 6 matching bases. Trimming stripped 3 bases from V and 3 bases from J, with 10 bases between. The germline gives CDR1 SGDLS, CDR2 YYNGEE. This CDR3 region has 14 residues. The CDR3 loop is CASSEGVGYNEQFF. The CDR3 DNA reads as TGTGCCAGCAGCGAGGGGGTCGGCTACAATGAGCAGTTCTTC.

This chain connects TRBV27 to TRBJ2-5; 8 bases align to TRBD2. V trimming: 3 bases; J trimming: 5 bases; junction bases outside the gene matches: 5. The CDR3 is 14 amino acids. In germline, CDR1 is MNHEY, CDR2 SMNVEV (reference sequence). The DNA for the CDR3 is TGTGCCAGCAGTTTCGGGGGGGTAGGGGAGACCCAGTACTTC. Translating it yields CASSFGGVGETQYF.

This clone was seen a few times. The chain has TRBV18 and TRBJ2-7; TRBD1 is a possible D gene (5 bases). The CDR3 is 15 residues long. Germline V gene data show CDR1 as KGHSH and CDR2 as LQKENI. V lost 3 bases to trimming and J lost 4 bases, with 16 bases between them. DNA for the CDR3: TGTGCCAGCTCACCTGGGGCAGCAGCCCTGTACGAGCAGTACTTC. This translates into CASSPGAAALYEQYF.

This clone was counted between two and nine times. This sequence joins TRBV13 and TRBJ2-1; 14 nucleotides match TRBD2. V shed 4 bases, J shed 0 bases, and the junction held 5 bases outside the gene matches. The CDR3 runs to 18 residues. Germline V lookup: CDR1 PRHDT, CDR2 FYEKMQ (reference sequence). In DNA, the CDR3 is TGTGCCAGCAGCTCCGGGACTAGCGGGGGAGACTCCTACAATGAGCAGTTCTTC. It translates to CASSSGTSGGDSYNEQFF.

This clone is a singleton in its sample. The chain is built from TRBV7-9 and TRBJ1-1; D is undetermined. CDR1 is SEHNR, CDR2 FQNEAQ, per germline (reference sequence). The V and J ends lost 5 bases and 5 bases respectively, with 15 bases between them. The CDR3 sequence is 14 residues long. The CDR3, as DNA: TGTGCCAGCAGCGCCGACGGGGTACGGACTGAAGCTTTCTTT. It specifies CASSADGVRTEAFF.

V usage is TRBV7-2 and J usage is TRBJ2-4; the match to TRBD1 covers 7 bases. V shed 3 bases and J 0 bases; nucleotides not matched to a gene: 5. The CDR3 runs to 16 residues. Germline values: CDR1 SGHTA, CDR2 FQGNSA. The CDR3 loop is CASSFGTEIAKNIQYF. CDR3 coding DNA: TGTGCCAGCAGCTTTGGGACAGAAATAGCCAAAAACATTCAGTACTTC.

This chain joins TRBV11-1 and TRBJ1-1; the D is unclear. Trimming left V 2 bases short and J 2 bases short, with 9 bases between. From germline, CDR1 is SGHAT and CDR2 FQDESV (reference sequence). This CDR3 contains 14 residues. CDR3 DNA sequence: TGTGCCAGCAGCTTATATGAGGTTAACACTGAAGCTTTCTTT. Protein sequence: CASSLYEVNTEAFF. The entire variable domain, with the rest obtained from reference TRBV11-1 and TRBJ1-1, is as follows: EAEVAQSPRYKITEKSQAVAFWCDPISGHATLYWYRQILGQGPELLVQFQDESVVDDSQLPKDRFSAERLKGVDSTLKIQPAELGDSAMYLCASSLYEVNTEAFFGQGTRLTVV.

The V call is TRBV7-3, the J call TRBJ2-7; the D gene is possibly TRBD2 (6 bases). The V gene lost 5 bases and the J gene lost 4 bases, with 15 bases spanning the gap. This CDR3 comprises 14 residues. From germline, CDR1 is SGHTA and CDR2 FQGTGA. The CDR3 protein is CASSPRPGGYEQYF. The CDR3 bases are TGTGCCAGCAGCCCGCGCCCCGGGGGTTACGAGCAGTACTTC.

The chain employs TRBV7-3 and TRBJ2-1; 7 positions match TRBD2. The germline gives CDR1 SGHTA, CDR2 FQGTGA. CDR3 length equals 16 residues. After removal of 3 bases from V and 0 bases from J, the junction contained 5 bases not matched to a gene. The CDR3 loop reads CASSFVAGTSYNEQFF. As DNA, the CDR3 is TGTGCCAGCAGCTTTGTAGCGGGCACCTCCTACAATGAGCAGTTCTTC.

CDR3: CASSPGDRVNEQYF. DNA of the CDR3: TGTGCCAGCAGCCCGGGGGACAGGGTCAACGAGCAGTACTTC. The chain recombines TRBV7-3 with TRBJ2-7; 9 bases fit TRBD1. The CDR3 runs 14 residues. In germline, CDR1 is SGHTA, CDR2 FQGTGA. The junction had 7 bases not matched to a gene; V was cut back by 5 bases and J by 5 bases. Filled out from reference TRBV7-3 and TRBJ2-7, the complete variable domain reads GAGVSQTPSNKVTEKGKYVELRCDPISGHTALYWYRQSLGQGPEFLIYFQGTGAADDSGLPNDRFFAVRPEGSVSTLKIQRTERGDSAVYLCASSPGDRVNEQYFGPGTRLTVT.

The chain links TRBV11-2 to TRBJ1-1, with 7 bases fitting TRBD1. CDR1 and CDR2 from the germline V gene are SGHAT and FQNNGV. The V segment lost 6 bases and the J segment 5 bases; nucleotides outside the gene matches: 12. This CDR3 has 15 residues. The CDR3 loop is CASSYRGSPRTEAFF. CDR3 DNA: TGTGCCAGCAGTTACAGGGGATCCCCTAGGACTGAAGCTTTCTTT.

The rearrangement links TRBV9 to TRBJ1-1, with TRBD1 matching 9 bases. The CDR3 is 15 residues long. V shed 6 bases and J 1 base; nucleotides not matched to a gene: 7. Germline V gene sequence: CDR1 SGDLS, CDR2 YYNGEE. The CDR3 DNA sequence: TGTGCCAGCACTCAGGGACAGGGAGCGAACACTGAAGCTTTCTTT. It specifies CASTQGQGANTEAFF.